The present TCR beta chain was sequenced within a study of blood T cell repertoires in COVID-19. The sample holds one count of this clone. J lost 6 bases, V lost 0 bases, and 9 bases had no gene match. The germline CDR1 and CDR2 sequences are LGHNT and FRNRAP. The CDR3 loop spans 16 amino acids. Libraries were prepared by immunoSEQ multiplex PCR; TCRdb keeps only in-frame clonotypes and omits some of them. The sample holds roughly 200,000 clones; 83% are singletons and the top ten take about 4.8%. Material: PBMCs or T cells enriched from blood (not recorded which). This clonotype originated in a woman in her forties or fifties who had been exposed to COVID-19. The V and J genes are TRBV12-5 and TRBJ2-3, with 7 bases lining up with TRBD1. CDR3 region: CASGLVLGGLQDTQYF. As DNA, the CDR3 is TGTGCTAGTGGTTTGGTATTAGGGGGCCTTCAGGATACGCAGTATTTT.